These T cell receptor beta chains were read from a single sample in a study of blood T cell repertoires in COVID-19. TCRdb keeps only in-frame clones here, not all; method: immunoSEQ multiplex PCR. The sample records more than 200,000 clones, around 90% being singletons. Sequencing used peripheral blood. The origin of the receptors is a woman aged 55-70 years with COVID-19, enrolled during active disease. CDR3s include the opening cysteine and the closing phenylalanine or tryptophan. D genes are given only for firm matches. Not every row has a clone size; where given, it reads once, few, many or a size class.

clone size,V gene,J gene,D gene,CDR3 protein,CDR3 DNA
NA,TRBV7-9,TRBJ2-4,TRBD2,CASSLAPSGTVAKNIQYF,TGTGCCAGCAGCTTAGCCCCTAGCGGGACCGTAGCCAAAAACATTCAGTACTTC
NA,TRBV6-2/TRBV6-3,TRBJ1-1,NA,CASSDNTRTEAFF,TGTGCCAGCAGTGACAACACCAGGACTGAAGCTTTCTTT
NA,TRBV7-3,TRBJ2-7,NA,CASSLTGAPYEQYF,TGTGCCAGCAGCTTAACAGGGGCACCCTACGAGCAGTACTTC
NA,TRBV28,TRBJ2-2,NA,CARRERVAGELFF,TGTGCCAGGAGGGAGCGGGTAGCCGGGGAGCTGTTTTTT
NA,TRBV3-1/TRBV3-2,TRBJ1-1,NA,CASSQAGGRGEAFF,TGTGCCAGCAGTCAGGCGGGGGGCCGTGGTGAAGCTTTCTTT
NA,TRBV19,TRBJ1-5,TRBD1,CASSPTGNLGNQPQHF,TGTGCCAGTAGCCCGACAGGGAATTTGGGCAATCAGCCCCAGCATTTT
NA,TRBV7-8,TRBJ1-5,TRBD1,CASSLARQGADQPQHF,TGTGCCAGCAGCTTAGCCCGACAGGGGGCTGATCAGCCCCAGCATTTT
NA,TRBV19,TRBJ2-5,NA,CASSPKGWAGTQYF,TGTGCCAGTAGTCCCAAGGGATGGGCGGGGACCCAGTACTTC
NA,TRBV18,TRBJ1-2,NA,CASSPVESNGYTF,TGTGCCAGCTCTCCCGTCGAGAGTAACGGCTACACCTTC
once,TRBV5-1,TRBJ2-1,TRBD2,CASSLGLAGVSRFF,TGCGCCAGCAGTCTGGGACTAGCGGGAGTTAGTCGGTTCTTC
NA,TRBV15,TRBJ2-1,TRBD1,CATSRDEGQSYNEQFF,TGTGCCACCAGCAGAGATGAGGGACAGTCCTACAATGAGCAGTTCTTC
NA,TRBV7-9,TRBJ1-1,NA,CASSNRQNTEAFF,TGTGCCAGCAGTAACAGGCAGAACACTGAAGCTTTCTTT
NA,TRBV7-2,TRBJ2-2,NA,CASSPEGGTGELFF,TGTGCCAGCAGCCCCGAGGGGGGGACCGGGGAGCTGTTTTTT
NA,TRBV9,TRBJ1-6,TRBD1,CASSVDRGPGSPLHF,TGTGCCAGCAGCGTGGACAGGGGGCCGGGTTCACCCCTCCACTTT
NA,TRBV24-1,TRBJ2-7,TRBD2,CATSALGPSGRDEQYF,TGTGCCACCAGTGCCCTTGGGCCTAGCGGGAGGGACGAGCAGTACTTC
NA,TRBV5-1,TRBJ2-3,TRBD2,CASSSLAGGSTDTQYF,TGCGCCAGCAGCTCCCTAGCGGGAGGAAGCACAGATACGCAGTATTTT
NA,TRBV7-6,TRBJ2-1,NA,CASSLAGEFNEQFF,TGTGCCAGCAGCCTAGCTGGAGAGTTCAATGAGCAGTTCTTC
once,TRBV19,TRBJ2-7,TRBD2,CASSQSGTRKGYEQYF,TGTGCCAGTAGTCAATCCGGGACTAGAAAAGGGTACGAGCAGTACTTC
NA,TRBV1,TRBJ2-7,NA,CTSSQDKTRNWGLF,TGCACCAGCAGCCAAGATAAGACGAGGAACTGGGGACTCTTC
NA,TRBV5-6,TRBJ2-2,NA,CASSLGAPRRELFF,TGTGCCAGCAGCTTGGGCGCCCCCCGAAGGGAGCTGTTTTTT
NA,TRBV28,TRBJ1-2,TRBD1,CASRRDRGRGIDGYTF,TGTGCCAGCAGAAGGGACAGGGGGCGCGGTATTGATGGCTACACCTTC
NA,TRBV5-1,TRBJ1-5,NA,CASSLGGLYQPQHF,TGCGCCAGCAGCTTGGGGGGGCTATATCAGCCCCAGCATTTT
NA,TRBV7-2,TRBJ1-6,NA,CASSLGGIWSPLHF,TGTGCCAGCAGCTTAGGAGGGATCTGGTCACCCCTCCACTTT
NA,TRBV27,TRBJ1-6,NA,CASSFVYDVSSYNSPLHF,TGTGCCAGCAGTTTTGTTTATGATGTGAGCTCCTATAATTCACCCCTCCACTTT
NA,TRBV5-4,TRBJ2-1,NA,CASRLGGGTTPYNEQFF,TGTGCCAGCAGATTGGGTGGCGGGACGACCCCCTACAATGAGCAGTTCTTC
NA,TRBV19,TRBJ2-7,NA,CASAPRLETGEQYF,TGTGCCAGTGCTCCGAGACTAGAAACCGGCGAGCAGTACTTC
NA,TRBV7-9,TRBJ2-1,NA,CASSSPPGSFSYNEQFF,TGTGCCAGCAGCTCCCCACCCGGGAGTTTCTCCTACAATGAGCAGTTCTTC
NA,TRBV4-1,TRBJ2-7,TRBD2,CASSQRPGLAGVAYEQYF,TGCGCCAGCAGCCAGAGGCCGGGACTAGCGGGAGTTGCCTACGAGCAGTACTTC
NA,TRBV9,TRBJ1-1,NA,CASSVGGGNRNTEAFF,TGTGCCAGCAGCGTAGGGGGAGGGAACCGTAACACTGAAGCTTTCTTT
NA,TRBV28,TRBJ1-5,NA,CASSSLGGRSNQPQHF,TGTGCCAGCAGTTCCTTGGGGGGGAGGAGCAATCAGCCCCAGCATTTT
NA,TRBV19,TRBJ1-4,TRBD1,CASNRPGQPNEKLFF,TGTGCCAGTAACCGCCCGGGACAGCCTAATGAAAAACTGTTTTTT
NA,TRBV27,TRBJ1-2,NA,CASSLYSEVGQFHGYTF,TGTGCCAGCAGTTTATACTCTGAAGTTGGACAGTTCCATGGCTACACCTTC
once,TRBV6-5,TRBJ1-5,TRBD1,CASKRQGAGQPQHF,TGTGCCAGCAAGAGACAGGGGGCGGGCCAGCCCCAGCATTTT
once,TRBV19,TRBJ1-6,TRBD1,CASSIGQEDTPLHF,TGTGCCAGTAGTATCGGACAGGAGGATACACCCCTCCACTTT
NA,TRBV28,TRBJ1-1,TRBD1,CASSPRTGTNTEAFF,TGTGCCAGCAGTCCACGGACAGGGACGAACACTGAAGCTTTCTTT
few,TRBV7-9,TRBJ1-1,TRBD1,CASSPGTGRNTEAFF,TGTGCCAGCAGCCCGGGGACAGGGCGGAACACTGAAGCTTTCTTT
NA,TRBV24-1,TRBJ2-1,TRBD2,CATHRGSGGGEQFF,TGTGCCACTCATCGCGGGAGTGGGGGTGGGGAGCAGTTCTTC
NA,TRBV3-1/TRBV3-2,TRBJ2-7,TRBD2,CASSQDSGRAVEQYF,TGTGCCAGCAGCCAAGATAGTGGGAGGGCCGTCGAGCAGTACTTC
NA,TRBV6-2/TRBV6-3,TRBJ1-1,NA,CASSYSILGGTEAFF,TGTGCCAGCAGTTACTCGATATTGGGGGGCACTGAAGCTTTCTTT
once,TRBV7-3,TRBJ2-2,NA,CASSSGYTTGELFF,TGTGCCAGCAGCTCGGGATATACCACCGGGGAGCTGTTTTTT
few,TRBV28,TRBJ2-2,NA,CASGGSQYTGELFF,TGTGCCAGTGGGGGGTCGCAGTACACCGGGGAGCTGTTTTTT
NA,TRBV19,TRBJ2-7,TRBD2,CASSTRGSGPEQYF,TGTGCCAGTAGTACCCGGGGTAGCGGGCCCGAGCAGTACTTC
NA,TRBV11-3,TRBJ2-1,NA,CASSLEYRTDEQFF,TGTGCCAGCAGCTTAGAATACCGCACGGATGAGCAGTTCTTC
NA,TRBV9,TRBJ2-2,NA,CASSEGRGVNTGELFF,TGTGCCAGCAGCGAGGGGCGGGGCGTCAACACCGGGGAGCTGTTTTTT
once,TRBV19,TRBJ2-5,TRBD1,CASSMIGTGGKETQYF,TGTGCCAGTAGTATGATAGGGACAGGGGGGAAAGAGACCCAGTACTTC
NA,TRBV28,TRBJ2-7,TRBD1,CASRERKDRVGHEQYF,TGTGCCAGCAGAGAGAGGAAGGACAGGGTAGGCCACGAGCAGTACTTC
NA,TRBV19,TRBJ2-4,NA,CASSINKNIQYF,TGTGCCAGTAGTATCAACAAGAACATTCAGTACTTC
NA,TRBV11-2,TRBJ2-3,NA,CASSTPPASGTDTQYF,TGTGCCAGCAGCACCCCGCCGGCTAGCGGCACAGATACGCAGTATTTT
once,TRBV30,TRBJ1-4,NA,CAWSVRGTNEKLFF,TGTGCCTGGAGTGTCAGGGGAACTAATGAAAAACTGTTTTTT
NA,TRBV28,TRBJ2-7,TRBD1,CASSLTGVLIEQYF,TGTGCCAGCAGCCTCACAGGGGTGCTGATCGAGCAGTACTTC
few,TRBV9,TRBJ2-5,TRBD1,CASSVVQGERETQYF,TGTGCCAGCAGCGTAGTTCAGGGGGAGCGAGAGACCCAGTACTTC
NA,TRBV30,TRBJ1-5,NA,CAWSADRGGWPQHF,TGTGCCTGGAGTGCGGACCGAGGAGGATGGCCCCAGCATTTT